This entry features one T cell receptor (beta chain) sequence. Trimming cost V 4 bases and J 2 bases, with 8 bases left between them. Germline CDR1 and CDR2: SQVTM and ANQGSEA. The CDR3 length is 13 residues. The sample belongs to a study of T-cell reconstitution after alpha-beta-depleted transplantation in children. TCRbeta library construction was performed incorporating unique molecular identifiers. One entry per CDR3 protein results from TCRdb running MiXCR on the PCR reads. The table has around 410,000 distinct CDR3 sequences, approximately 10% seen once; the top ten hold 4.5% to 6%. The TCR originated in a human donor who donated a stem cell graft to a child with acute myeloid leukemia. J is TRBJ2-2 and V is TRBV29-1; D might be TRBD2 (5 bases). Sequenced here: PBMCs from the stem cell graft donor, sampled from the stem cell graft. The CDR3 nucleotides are TGCAGCGTTGCAAGCGGTAACACCGGGGAGCTGTTTTTT. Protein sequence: CSVASGNTGELFF.